These T cell receptor beta chains were read from a single sample in a study of shared clonotypes between healthy human individuals. Using immunoSEQ multiplex PCR, the repertoire was profiled, and TCRdb retains in-frame clones only, with some absent. The sample shows more than 2,000,000 clones, more than 80% of them seen only once. Sequencing was performed on naive CD4+ T cells from PBMCs. These receptors all come from a man younger than 30 in good health. Some clones in this sample may be carry-over from other donors' samples. Both conserved end residues are part of each CDR3. Fields, in order: clone size, J gene, D gene, V gene, CDR3 length, CDR3 DNA, CDR3 protein. The D gene is left open where the match is weak. Not all rows give a size; the values are once, few, many and, for expanded clones, a class.

NA | TRBJ2-1 | TRBD1 | TRBV27 | 14 | TGTGCCGCAGCGACCCGAACAGGGGTCCATGAGCAGTTCTTC | CAAATRTGVHEQFF
NA | TRBJ2-5 | NA | TRBV5-5 | 13 | TGTGCCAGCAGGGAGGGGTTTCAAGAGACCCAGTACTTC | CASREGFQETQYF
NA | TRBJ1-2 | NA | TRBV21-1 | 10 | TGTGCCACCCCTAACTATGGCTACACCTTC | CATPNYGYTF
NA | TRBJ1-2 | NA | TRBV7-9 | 14 | TGTGCCAGCAGCCGCACCGGACAGCCCTATGGCTACACCTTC | CASSRTGQPYGYTF
NA | TRBJ2-7 | NA | TRBV6-5 | 10 | TGTGCCAGCAGCACCTACGAGCAGTACTTC | CASSTYEQYF
NA | TRBJ1-1 | TRBD1 | TRBV2 | 13 | TGTGCCAGCGCCCGGGACAGGGTCACTGAAGCTTTCTTT | CASARDRVTEAFF
NA | TRBJ2-5 | TRBD2 | TRBV11-1 | 14 | TGTGCCAGCAGGTCGACTAGCGGGCGAAAGACCCAGTACTTC | CASRSTSGRKTQYF
NA | TRBJ2-1 | NA | TRBV7-2 | 11 | TGTGCCAGCAGCTTAGTATACGAGCAGTTCTTC | CASSLVYEQFF
NA | TRBJ1-1 | TRBD1 | TRBV2 | 14 | TGTGCCAGCCGGACAGGGGGAATGAACACTGAAGCTTTCTTT | CASRTGGMNTEAFF
NA | TRBJ1-2 | NA | TRBV7-8 | 15 | TGTGCCAGCAGTCCAAGACAGGCCCTTAACTATGGCTACACCTTC | CASSPRQALNYGYTF
NA | TRBJ2-7 | TRBD1 | TRBV29-1 | 14 | TGCAGCGTTGGGCCTGGACAGGGTTCCTACGAGCAGTACTTC | CSVGPGQGSYEQYF
NA | TRBJ1-6 | NA | TRBV6-5 | 15 | TGTGCCAGCAGAAGGAGGACAGCATCAAATTCACCCCTCCACTTT | CASRRRTASNSPLHF
NA | TRBJ1-1 | TRBD1 | TRBV5-1 | 15 | TGCGCCAGCAGCTGGGGGACAGGAGACCGCACTGAAGCTTTCTTT | CASSWGTGDRTEAFF
NA | TRBJ2-1 | TRBD2 | TRBV4-3 | 15 | TGCGCCAGCAGCCAAGAAGGCGGGGGAAACAATGAGCAGTTCTTC | CASSQEGGGNNEQFF
NA | TRBJ1-4 | TRBD1 | TRBV19 | 16 | TGTGCCAGTAGTCCAACTTGGGACAGGGGGCTGGAAAAACTGTTTTTT | CASSPTWDRGLEKLFF
NA | TRBJ2-2 | NA | TRBV6-1 | 13 | TGTGCCAGCAGTGAAGAGGGGGCCGGGGAGCTGTTTTTT | CASSEEGAGELFF
NA | TRBJ2-2 | TRBD1 | TRBV6-5 | 14 | TGTGCCAGCAGAGGACAGGGGTGGACCGGGGAGCTGTTTTTT | CASRGQGWTGELFF
NA | TRBJ2-7 | NA | TRBV10-3 | 13 | TGTGCCATCAGCCCCGGGTCCGGCTACGAGCAGTACTTC | CAISPGSGYEQYF
NA | TRBJ2-1 | TRBD2 | TRBV6-5 | 16 | TGTGCCAGCAGTTACTTCGGGACTAGCGGGTACAATGAGCAGTTCTTC | CASSYFGTSGYNEQFF
NA | TRBJ1-2 | NA | TRBV29-1 | 14 | TGCAGCGTTCCGAGGGGCAGGAGTAACTATGGCTACACCTTC | CSVPRGRSNYGYTF
NA | TRBJ1-2 | NA | TRBV20-1 | 10 | TGCAGTGCTAGTCCTGGAGGCTACACCTTC | CSASPGGYTF
NA | TRBJ2-5 | NA | TRBV10-3 | 14 | TGTGCCATCAGGGGGGTCTCGCGGGGAGGGACCCAGTACTTC | CAIRGVSRGGTQYF
NA | TRBJ1-4 | NA | TRBV15 | 13 | TGTGCCACCAGCAGAGACCGGGATGAAAAACTGTTTTTT | CATSRDRDEKLFF
NA | TRBJ1-2 | NA | TRBV28 | 13 | TGTGCCAGCAGTTTATTTCAGGGTGGGAGCTACACCTTC | CASSLFQGGSYTF
NA | TRBJ2-3 | NA | TRBV5-4 | 14 | TGTGCCAGCAGCTCCGGTAAGGGGGTAGATACGCAGTATTTT | CASSSGKGVDTQYF
NA | TRBJ2-1 | TRBD2 | TRBV6-6 | 16 | TGTGCCAGCAGCCCTTTGACGGGAGGGGCCTACAATGAGCAGTTCTTC | CASSPLTGGAYNEQFF
NA | TRBJ1-4 | NA | TRBV5-5 | 15 | TGTGCCAGCAGCCCCCTCGGACCAACTAATGAAAAACTGTTTTTT | CASSPLGPTNEKLFF
NA | TRBJ2-5 | TRBD1 | TRBV25-1 | 17 | TGTGCCAGCAGTGACCCCCCAGGGACAGGGTCCCAAGAGACCCAGTACTTC | CASSDPPGTGSQETQYF
NA | TRBJ2-5 | NA | TRBV19 | 15 | TGTGCCAGTAGTGCCCACAGGGATATGAGCGAGACCCAGTACTTC | CASSAHRDMSETQYF
NA | TRBJ2-1 | NA | TRBV18 | 12 | TGTGCCAGCTCACCAGACGAAGGCGGACAGTTCTTC | CASSPDEGGQFF
NA | TRBJ2-5 | NA | TRBV29-1 | 14 | TGCAGCGTTGAATTAGTGGACAGCCAAGAGACCCAGTACTTC | CSVELVDSQETQYF
NA | TRBJ2-5 | NA | TRBV5-1 | 14 | TGCGCCAGCAGCTCTCTAAGGGGGCAAGAGACCCAGTACTTC | CASSSLRGQETQYF
NA | TRBJ1-2 | TRBD1 | TRBV28 | 12 | TGTGCCAGCAGAGCGACAGGGACCGGCTACACCTTC | CASRATGTGYTF
few | TRBJ1-3 | NA | TRBV30 | 12 | TGTGCCCTGGCGGGCTCTGGAAACACCATATATTTT | CALAGSGNTIYF
once | TRBJ1-1 | NA | TRBV19 | 15 | TGTGCCAGTACCGGGGGGCGAGGGTTAGGCAATGAAGCTTTCTTT | CASTGGRGLGNEAFF
NA | TRBJ2-7 | TRBD2 | TRBV5-1 | 17 | TGCGCCAGCGGCCTGGGACTAGCGGCCTGGTCGGGAGGCGAGCAGTACTTC | CASGLGLAAWSGGEQYF
NA | TRBJ2-7 | TRBD2 | TRBV11-2 | 15 | TGTGCCAGCAGGGTCAATAGCGGGCGCTCCTACGAGCAGTACTTC | CASRVNSGRSYEQYF
once | TRBJ2-5 | NA | TRBV2 | 11 | TGTGCCAGCAGTCTCCAAGAGACCCAGTACTTC | CASSLQETQYF
NA | TRBJ2-5 | TRBD1 | TRBV5-1 | 14 | TGCGCCAGCAGCCAGGGGACAGGGGAAGAGACCCAGTACTTC | CASSQGTGEETQYF